Listed below are T cell receptor beta chains from one sample, sequenced in a study of T cells in Graves' hyperthyroidism and ophthalmopathy. TCRdb reprocessed the multiplex PCR reads via MiXCR and lists one record per CDR3 protein. The sample consists of about 100,000 distinct CDR3 sequences, about a sixth of them appearing once. Sequencing was performed on blood. The receptors here all came from a woman aged 45-65 years with Graves' hyperthyroidism. Both conserved end residues are part of each CDR3. A D gene is named only where the DNA matches it firmly. Only some rows state a clone size, as once, few, many or a class for expanded clones.

d_call,v_call,j_call,clone_size,cdr3_aa,cdr3_nt
TRBD2,TRBV19,TRBJ2-1,many,CASSISGGTRNEQFF,TGTGCCAGTAGCATAAGCGGAGGGACTAGGAATGAGCAGTTCTTC
-,TRBV20-1,TRBJ1-2,many,CSARDQLGGYTF,TGCAGTGCTAGAGATCAGTTAGGCGGCTACACCTTC
-,TRBV20-1,TRBJ2-1,many,CSARPTEVNEQFF,TGCAGTGCTAGACCCACGGAGGTGAATGAGCAGTTCTTC
-,TRBV5-1,TRBJ2-2,-,CASSLEGYTGELFF,TGCGCCAGCAGCTTGGAGGGGTACACCGGGGAGCTGTTTTTT
-,TRBV3-1,TRBJ2-1,many,CASSHRQGGQFF,TGTGCCAGCAGCCACCGACAGGGAGGGCAGTTCTTC
TRBD1,TRBV18,TRBJ1-5,many,CASSPEDRGTQPQHF,TGTGCCAGCTCACCAGAGGACAGGGGGACTCAGCCCCAGCATTTT
TRBD2,TRBV5-1,TRBJ2-7,many,CASSLGLAGGDEQYF,TGCGCCAGCAGCTTGGGACTAGCGGGAGGTGACGAGCAGTACTTC
TRBD2,TRBV20-1,TRBJ2-3,many,CSASSGRADTQYF,TGCAGTGCGTCGAGCGGGAGGGCAGATACGCAGTATTTT
-,TRBV19,TRBJ2-1,many,CASSRQYNEQFF,TGTGCCAGTAGTAGACAGTACAATGAGCAGTTCTTC
-,TRBV5-1,TRBJ1-5,many,CASSLFTGQPQHF,TGCGCCAGCAGCTTGTTTACGGGACAGCCCCAGCATTTT
TRBD1,TRBV6-1,TRBJ2-7,many,CASNPGTGYYEQYF,TGTGCCAGCAACCCCGGGACAGGGTACTACGAGCAGTACTTC
TRBD1,TRBV2,TRBJ1-1,-,CASRIAQDRANTEAFF,TGTGCCAGCAGAATTGCCCAGGACAGGGCTAACACTGAAGCTTTCTTT
-,TRBV28,TRBJ1-2,many,CASSLIGYGYTF,TGTGCCAGCAGTTTAATCGGATATGGCTACACCTTC
-,TRBV6-6,TRBJ2-7,many,CASSYQGSKHYEQYF,TGTGCCAGCAGTTACCAGGGGTCTAAGCACTACGAGCAGTACTTC
TRBD2,TRBV24-1,TRBJ2-4,few,CATSDSSGSTIQYF,TGTGCCACCAGTGATTCTAGCGGGAGTACCATTCAGTACTTC
-,TRBV7-7,TRBJ2-3,many,CASSPHTGTQYF,TGTGCTAGCAGCCCCCACACGGGTACGCAGTATTTT
-,TRBV30,TRBJ2-5,-,CAWSGGAQETQYF,TGTGCCTGGAGTGGGGGCGCCCAAGAGACCCAGTACTTC